The present T cell receptor (beta chain) was sequenced within a study of molecular identifiers for immune sequencing clone quantification. Whole-study results and caveats: Molecules of identical TCR sharing a barcode could underestimate highly expanded clone sizes. In a background of about a million naive cells, spiked Jurkat TCR RNA from one cell was reportedly detectable.

Sorting defined naive CD8 T cells as CD8+CD4-CCR7+CD45RA+. This clonotype was counted between two and nine times. The antigen is undetermined. The CDR3 contains 18 residues. CDR1 SNHLY and CDR2 FYNNEI come from the germline V gene. One entry per CDR3 protein, called by TCRdb with MiXCR from the PCR reads. Of approximately 590,000 distinct CDR3 sequences in the sample, 25% were seen once. The sample taken for sequencing was naive CD8+ T cells from blood, with Jurkat cell RNA spiked in. The subset here: FACS-sorted CD8+CD4-CCR7+CD45RA+ naive T cells. The receptor was derived from a human donor in good health. Some libraries in this study had Jurkat cell RNA spiked in. The V and J genes are TRBV2 and TRBJ2-3; the D gene is possibly TRBD1 (6 bases). The J call may be incorrect, as the DNA end agrees better with TRBJ1-5. The CDR3 reads CASLRGEAGGSITDTQHF. The CDR3 DNA reads TGTGCCAGCCTTCGGGGTGAAGCGGGGGGCTCGATCACAGATACGCAGCATTTT.